This TCR beta chain comes out of a study of early T cells in non-severe SARS-CoV-2 infection. The wider study: The sequenced material was bulk RNA from unsorted whole blood, and its chains were unpaired.

This clonotype occurred many times. The antigen remains unidentified. The TCR library protocol attached unique molecular identifiers to the individual cDNA molecules. Each CDR3 protein is one row after TCRdb ran MiXCR on the 5' RACE reads. The sample includes around 66,000 distinct CDR3 sequences, 5.9% of them seen just once. CDR1 is LNHNV and CDR2 is YYDKDF in the germline V gene (reference sequence). After removal of 0 bases from V and 7 bases from J, the junction contained 8 bases not matched to a gene. The length of the CDR3 is 15 residues. Study-level points and caveats: Matching against VDJdb likely underestimated virus-specific expansions, favoring anti-spike CD8.

The sequence was collected from an adult who was a healthcare worker with PCR-confirmed SARS-CoV-2 infection or an uninfected control (not recorded which). This chain connects TRBV15 to TRBJ1-2, with TRBD1 matching over 7 bases. The sample consisted of whole blood, taken at baseline. CDR3 sequence (DNA): TGTGCCACCAGCAGAGACCGACAGGGCGAAACTGGCTACACCTTC. It is translated as CATSRDRQGETGYTF.